This TCR beta chain came from a study of beta chain features in type 1 diabetes (dated 2018 in TCRdb). In terms of the full investigation: Mean age, gender distribution, total cell number and subset yield did not differ between patients and healthy donors. A total of roughly 99 million sorted cells were examined across all samples, and the number of cells per subset was strongly correlated with RNA yield. Naive and central memory subsets were obtained from all 30 or so donors, but regulatory and stem cell-like memory subsets were isolated from only 8 patients and 8 healthy donors. The study compared TCRB repertoires of sorted circulating CD4+ T cell subsets between recently diagnosed type 1 diabetes patients and matched healthy donors. General findings and caveats noted by the study authors: HLA sub-analyses involved small numbers of individuals, so any influence of HLA type on TCRB rearrangement remained unresolved. In all four CD4+ subsets, TCRB CDR3 length was moderately but significantly shorter in type 1 diabetes patients. Patients with type 1 diabetes made fewer insertions and deleted more nucleotides at VDJ recombination sites, implying thymic rearrangement abnormalities. PCR might favor shorter templates, but patient and control samples were amplified and corrected together, so any skew would affect both groups equally. Naive, central memory and regulatory TCRB repertoires appeared to be more similar among patients than among healthy donors. Because cDNA was sequenced instead of genomic DNA, activated cells with high expression could be over-represented, although the groups did not differ in activation or CD3 levels.

This clone was counted a few times. Its antigen remains unidentified. Within one base of it there is no much larger clone, and no base qualities were kept. The entire amount of isolated RNA was reverse transcribed using the High Capacity cDNA Reverse Transcription Kit, so the sequenced TCRB transcripts were expressed ones. Deep immunoSEQ sequencing was performed on naive, central memory and regulatory T cell samples, with an average of roughly 3.6 million total reads per sample. Sorted cells were lysed in RLT buffer and RNA was extracted with DNase-treated RNeasy Micro or Mini kits, depending on cell number. Each cell subset was processed on its own to prevent cross-contamination, while patient and healthy donor samples were processed together. TCRB sequences were amplified from cDNA with the immunoSEQ multiplex PCR, producing 87-bp fragments spanning the CDR3 region. The amplicons were sequenced using the Illumina HiSeq platform. In the authors' own workflow: PCR bias was computationally corrected using synthetic template baselines, reads within Hamming distance 2 were collapsed, and singletons that could not be merged were discarded. By aligning reads against IMGT, V, D and J genes, CDR3 length, and insertions or deletions at six rearrangement sites were assigned. Within each subset, clonotype counts were normalized to sorted cell number, after which true diversity and Gini coefficients were computed with the tcR R package. The overlap coefficient, calculated on TCRB nucleotide sequences, was used to measure repertoire sharing. TCRdb carries this immuneACCESS record with in-frame sequences only. Its versions omit some clonotypes, under half of them owing to an unresolved V gene in the studies checked, with the rest unexplained. D and trimming come from the DNA, and the V and J calls and clone size come from that table. This sample holds approximately 160,000 clones; about 9.3% were observed only once. Together, the top ten hold 0.4% to 0.55% of the sample.

From each donor, a single peripheral blood sample of approximately 120 mL on average was drawn into heparinised tubes. A BD FACSAria II and a panel including CD45RO, CCR7, CD25, CD127, CD95 and CD27 were used to sort naive, central memory, regulatory and stem cell-like memory CD4+ T cells. Every sorted population had a purity above 95%. PBMCs were isolated right away by Lymphoprep density gradient centrifugation and were stained directly, without culture. Samples were stained and sorted in pairs, with one healthy donor and one patient per experiment, so that batch effects were minimized. This clonotype originated in a man aged 30-40 years with type 1 diabetes. The sample comprised central memory CD4+ T cells from blood.

The bases read TGTGCCAGCAGCTCCACCCGGGCAGGGGACTACGAGCAGTACTTC. Its amino acids are CASSSTRAGDYEQYF. The chain links TRBV7-2 with TRBJ2-7, and TRBD1 may be the D gene, going by 6 matching bases. The trim is 4 bases for V and 3 bases for J, with a gap of 16 bases between the germline ends. The germline V gene gives CDR1 as SGHTA and CDR2 as FQGNSA. The CDR3 goes from the cysteine to the phenylalanine over 15 residues. Only CDR3 DNA is held: 45 bases, read in frame from base 1.